A single sample gave rise to the 7 T cell receptor beta chains below, sequenced in a study of cytomegalovirus exposure and HLA in healthy donors. The assay was immunoSEQ multiplex PCR, and TCRdb's table has in-frame clones only and misses some. The sample includes around 150,000 clones, 96% of them seen just once. Sequenced sample: PBMCs. The receptor set was obtained from a woman aged 18-29 years in good health and CMV-seronegative.

J is TRBJ2-7 and V is TRBV18; 8 bases are shared with TRBD2. The CDR3 has 14 amino acids. The V gene end was trimmed by 0 bases and the J gene end by 4 bases; junction bases not matched to a gene: 2. Germline assignment: CDR1 KGHSH and CDR2 LQKENI. CDR3 in amino acids: CASSPPAGGYEQYF. The CDR3 region has the DNA TGTGCCAGCTCACCACCGGCGGGGGGATACGAGCAGTACTTC.

The V gene is TRBV7-9, the J gene TRBJ2-2; 9 nucleotides match TRBD1. With V trimmed by 4 bases and J by 6 bases, 3 bases remained unmatched. This CDR3 contains 14 residues. The germline V gene encodes CDR1 SEHNR and CDR2 FQNEAQ (reference sequence). The CDR3 protein is CASSSDRGSGELFF. The DNA for the CDR3 is TGTGCCAGCAGCTCGGACAGGGGATCCGGGGAGCTGTTTTTT.

Comments on this clone: An end of the junction does not agree with germline; a read error may underlie this. The V call is TRBV20-1, the J call TRBJ2-3; tentatively, D is TRBD2 (6 bases). The CDR3 consists of 11 residues. Germline CDR1 and CDR2: DFQATT and SNEGSKA (reference sequence). CDR3 sequence reads: CSANLGGIGGF. CDR3 nucleotides: TGCAGTGCTAACCTTGGGGGGATCGGGGGTTTT.

The V and J genes are TRBV6-6 and TRBJ2-3; weak D call: TRBD2 (5 bases). Per the germline V gene, CDR1 is MNHNY and CDR2 is SVGAGI (reference sequence). V was pared by 5 bases and J by 2 bases, with 14 bases between. The CDR3 is made up of 15 amino acids. CDR3 DNA sequence: TGTGCCAGCAGTGGAGGCGGGTCCTACACAGATACGCAGTATTTT. Encoded protein: CASSGGGSYTDTQYF.

The count of this clone is one. Other DNA variants within this sample encode the same CDR3. V and J are TRBV7-6 and TRBJ1-2; 7 nucleotides line up with TRBD1. The CDR3 has 14 amino acids. Germline CDR1 and CDR2: SGHVS and FNYEAQ. V was pared by 4 bases and J by 2 bases, with 4 bases of the junction left unmatched. This CDR3 reads CASSSGQANYGYTF. CDR3 in DNA: TGTGCCAGCAGCTCTGGACAGGCGAACTATGGCTACACCTTC.

CDR3 nucleotide sequence: TGTGCCAGTAACGACGACTATAGCAATCAGCCCCAGCATTTT. The encoded protein is CASNDDYSNQPQHF. V and J are TRBV19 and TRBJ1-5; no clear D gene. The CDR3 has 14 residues. From germline, CDR1 is LNHDA and CDR2 SQIVND (reference sequence). Between the trimmed V and J ends, which lost 7 bases and 0 bases, there was a span of 10 bases.

V is TRBV4-2 and J is TRBJ1-4; 8 bases fit TRBD1. Germline V lookup: CDR1 LGHNA, CDR2 YNFKEQ. V was pared by 1 base and J by 5 bases, with 3 bases of the junction left unmatched. The CDR3 is 15 amino acids. The CDR3 bases are TGTGCCAGCAGCCAAGCTCACAGGGGGAATGAAAAACTGTTTTTT. Its translation is CASSQAHRGNEKLFF.